The rows below give T cell receptor beta chains drawn from one sample of a study of OX40 agonist ivuxolimab in advanced cancers. Using immunoSEQ multiplex PCR, the repertoire was profiled, and TCRdb retains in-frame clones only, with some absent. The data hold tens of thousands of clones, with approximately 90% observed a single time. The sample was CD4+ or CD8+ T cells sorted from blood, taken in a trial of the OX40 agonist ivuxolimab. Receptor source: an adult with an advanced solid tumor such as melanoma, head and neck, liver or kidney cancer. Both conserved end residues are part of each CDR3. A D gene is named only where the DNA matches it firmly. Clone sizes are given selectively: once, few, many, or a class where the clone is expanded.

V,D,J,size,DNA,CDR3
TRBV18,.,TRBJ2-7,.,TGTGCCAGCTCACCACGAAACGCTCTTGGGGAGACCTTATTAGAGCAGTACTTC,CASSPRNALGETLLEQYF
TRBV6-1,.,TRBJ2-5,.,TGTGCCAGCAGTGAAGGGGTATTCGAGACCCAGTACTTC,CASSEGVFETQYF
TRBV6-1,TRBD1,TRBJ1-2,.,TGTGCCTCCGATGAAATACAGGGGCCCTACTATGGCTACACCTTC,CASDEIQGPYYGYTF
TRBV5-5,.,TRBJ2-5,.,TGTGCCAGCAGCTGGGGCCCAGGCCAAGAGACCCAGTACTTC,CASSWGPGQETQYF
TRBV7-9,.,TRBJ1-6,.,TGTGCCAGCAGCTTTCTGACTAATTCACCCCTCCACTTT,CASSFLTNSPLHF
TRBV19,TRBD1,TRBJ1-4,.,TGTGCCAGTAGAAAATACGGGACAGGGGGTCGTACTAATGAAAAACTGTTTTTT,CASRKYGTGGRTNEKLFF
TRBV6-1,TRBD1,TRBJ2-7,once,TGTGCCAGCAGTTCCGGACAGGGCTACGAGCAGTACTTC,CASSSGQGYEQYF
TRBV5-6,.,TRBJ2-4,.,TGTGCCAGCAGCTTGATGATTGCCCTAGCCAAAAACATTCAGTACTTC,CASSLMIALAKNIQYF
TRBV10-3,TRBD1,TRBJ1-1,.,TGTGCCATCAGTGACCGGGGACAGGGGGCCACTGAAGCTTTCTTT,CAISDRGQGATEAFF
TRBV18,.,TRBJ1-5,once,TGTGCCAGCTCACCATCGCAGAGTCAGCCCCAGCATTTT,CASSPSQSQPQHF
TRBV19,.,TRBJ2-1,.,TGTGCCAGTAGTTCGCGGGCCGGCCTACTTTACAATGAGCAGTTCTTC,CASSSRAGLLYNEQFF
TRBV19,.,TRBJ1-2,.,TGTGCCAGTAGTCTCCGGGTGACACAGGGTTACTATGGCTACACCTTC,CASSLRVTQGYYGYTF
TRBV14,.,TRBJ2-2,.,TGTGCCAGCAGCCAAGTGGCGGGGATGAACACCGGGGAGCTGTTTTTT,CASSQVAGMNTGELFF
TRBV2,.,TRBJ2-3,few,TGTGCCAGCGACAAACCGCTGGGGGCGCCTACGCAGTATTTT,CASDKPLGAPTQYF
TRBV7-2,.,TRBJ1-6,.,TGTGCCAGCCGTCGGCAGGGCGGCAATTCACCCCTCCACTTT,CASRRQGGNSPLHF
TRBV25-1,.,TRBJ1-5,once,TGTGCCAGCAGTGAATCCAGGCAGGCGGGGGAGCCCCAGCATTTT,CASSESRQAGEPQHF
TRBV7-2,.,TRBJ2-5,.,TGTGCCAGCAGCTTTAACGCCGGGAAATGGACCCAGTACTTC,CASSFNAGKWTQYF
TRBV28,.,TRBJ1-5,.,TGTGCCAGCAGTTTTGGAGGGAGTCGGCAGCCCCAGCATTTT,CASSFGGSRQPQHF
TRBV28,.,TRBJ1-2,.,TGTGCCAGCAGTTTCGGCAGGGTCATTGGCTACACCTTC,CASSFGRVIGYTF
TRBV5-6,.,TRBJ1-3,.,TGTGCCAGCAGCTTGGCGGGGGCCTCTGGAAACACCATATATTTT,CASSLAGASGNTIYF
TRBV4-1,.,TRBJ1-2,.,TGCGCCAGCAGCCAAGACGGGGGAGTGAACTATGGCTACACCTTC,CASSQDGGVNYGYTF
TRBV15,.,TRBJ1-1,.,TGTGCCACCAGCCCGGGGATGAACACTGAAGCTTTCTTT,CATSPGMNTEAFF
TRBV27,TRBD1,TRBJ2-7,.,TGTGCCAGCAGTTTACGGGCAGGGGGCTACTACGAGCAGTACTTC,CASSLRAGGYYEQYF
TRBV4-2,.,TRBJ1-4,.,TGTGCCAGCAGCCAGTGGGTTCCCGGATTTTTT,CASSQWVPGFF
TRBV13,TRBD1,TRBJ1-1,.,TGTGCCAGCAGCTTGGGACAGATTAACGCTGAAGCTTTCTTT,CASSLGQINAEAFF
TRBV12-5,TRBD1,TRBJ1-3,.,TGTGCTAGTGGGGGGACAGTGCTTAGTGGAAACACCATATATTTT,CASGGTVLSGNTIYF
TRBV6-1,TRBD1,TRBJ1-6,.,TGTGCCAGCAGTGAACCGCAGGGGGGAAATTCACCCCTCCACTTT,CASSEPQGGNSPLHF
TRBV7-9,.,TRBJ1-2,.,TGTGCCAGCAGCTTAGGGGGACAACGAAAGGATGGCTACACCTTC,CASSLGGQRKDGYTF
TRBV5-1,TRBD1,TRBJ1-2,.,TGCGCCAGCAGCTCTAGAATCCCGGGACAGGGTACGGCGGGCACCTTC,CASSSRIPGQGTAGTF
TRBV23-1,.,TRBJ2-6,.,TGCGCCAGCAGTCCCAGGCACCCCTCGGGGGCCAACGTCCTGACTTTC,CASSPRHPSGANVLTF
TRBV28,TRBD1,TRBJ2-6,few,TGTGCCAGCAGTCCAAGGACAGGGTCTGGGGCCAACGTCCTGACTTTC,CASSPRTGSGANVLTF
TRBV25-1,.,TRBJ1-2,.,TGTGCCAGCAGTGAATCGAATTACTATGGCTACACCTTC,CASSESNYYGYTF
TRBV18,.,TRBJ1-1,.,TGTGCCAGCTCACCCCGGGGAGGGACAACTACAACTGAAGCTTTCTTT,CASSPRGGTTTTEAFF
TRBV5-4,.,TRBJ1-2,.,TGTGCCAGCAGCCCCCCCCGGGCAGGCCGCGACTACACCTTC,CASSPPRAGRDYTF
TRBV19,.,TRBJ1-2,.,TGTGCCAGTAGGAGACGGCTCTATGGCTACACCTTC,CASRRRLYGYTF
TRBV18,.,TRBJ2-2,.,TGTGCCAGCTCACCACCCAGGCCTCGAGGCACCGGGGAGCTGTTTTTT,CASSPPRPRGTGELFF
TRBV5-1,TRBD1,TRBJ2-5,.,TGCGCCAGCAGCCCAATGACAGGGGGAGGCCCGGGAGAGACCCAGTACTTC,CASSPMTGGGPGETQYF
TRBV19,.,TRBJ1-6,.,TGTGCCAGTAGTATAAGGGGGGTGTCGGGACCCCTCCACTTT,CASSIRGVSGPLHF
TRBV7-2,TRBD1,TRBJ2-7,once,TGTGCCAGCAGCTTAGGACACAGGGGTTACGAGCAGTACTTC,CASSLGHRGYEQYF
TRBV4-1,TRBD2,TRBJ2-3,.,TGCGCCAGCAGCCTACGACCGGGACTAGCGTCTGATACGCAGTATTTT,CASSLRPGLASDTQYF
TRBV9,.,TRBJ2-3,.,TGTGCCAGCAGCGCCCGGGGGGACAGGAGCACAGATACGCAGTATTTT,CASSARGDRSTDTQYF
TRBV29-1,.,TRBJ2-2,few,TGCCCCGGGACACCGAACACCGGGGAGCTGTTTTTT,CPGTPNTGELFF
TRBV4-2,.,TRBJ1-6,.,TGTGCCAGCAGCCAAGATCCCACGGGAAATAATTCACCCCTCCACTTT,CASSQDPTGNNSPLHF
TRBV28,.,TRBJ2-4,once,TGTGCCAGCAGTTCGGCAGGGAGTTTGAGCATTCAGTACTTC,CASSSAGSLSIQYF
TRBV25-1,.,TRBJ1-2,.,TGTGCCACCCGGGAACAGGGCAACTATGGCTACACCTTC,CATREQGNYGYTF
TRBV5-1,TRBD1,TRBJ1-3,.,TGCGCCAGCAGCTCTTGGGACAGCTACTCTGGAAACACCATATATTTT,CASSSWDSYSGNTIYF
TRBV19,.,TRBJ1-5,.,TGTGCCAGTAGTGTCCCCAGGGATTCTCCGCCCCAGCATTTT,CASSVPRDSPPQHF